This T cell receptor beta chain appears in the sequencing data of a study of T cells in Graves' hyperthyroidism and ophthalmopathy. General observations from the study: Model predictions of ophthalmopathy came a median around 6.5 months before onset.

The CDR3 covers 12 residues. The germline CDR1 and CDR2 sequences are SGHDN and FVKESK. V lost 5 bases, J lost 5 bases, and 9 bases lay in between. There were TCR beta CDR3 regions amplified from RNA transcripts. A first-round RT-PCR of the TCR CDR3 used the HTBI primer set. TCRdb reanalysed the multiplex PCR reads using MiXCR and keeps one entry per CDR3 protein. This table has around 300,000 distinct CDR3 sequences, about 19% appearing once. As for this clonotype: The antigen is not known.

Source material: blood. The gene calls are TRBV14 and TRBJ1-1; no firm D call. This clonotype was sampled from a man over 45 with Graves' ophthalmopathy. This chain's CDR3 is CASSESGTEAFF. DNA for the CDR3: TGTGCCAGCAGCGAAAGTGGTACTGAAGCTTTCTTT.